The 30 T cell receptor beta chains below were found in one sample sequenced in a study of T cells in Graves' hyperthyroidism and ophthalmopathy. The TCR beta CDR3 regions underwent amplification using RNA transcripts as the source. In the first-round RT-PCR of the TCR CDR3, the HTBI primer set was used. From the multiplex PCR reads, TCRdb called clonotypes with MiXCR, one entry per CDR3 protein. The sample consists of a few hundred thousand distinct CDR3 sequences, about 17% of them appearing once. The source material was blood. These receptors all stem from a man aged 40-49 years with Graves' hyperthyroidism.

This clonotype came up many times. This chain joins TRBV5-1 and TRBJ1-2; D unresolved. Germline CDR1 reads SGHRS; CDR2 reads YFSETQ. The CDR3 contains 13 residues. The V end was cut by 0 bases, the J end by 6 bases, with 9 bases between. The CDR3 DNA reads TGCGCCAGCAGCTTGGAGATGCGGCATGGCTACACCTTC. This gives the protein CASSLEMRHGYTF.

This clonotype was detected ten times or more. V gene TRBV7-8 combines with J gene TRBJ1-2; TRBD1 might be the D (6 bases). Between the trimmed V and J ends, which lost 5 bases and 4 bases, there was a span of 14 bases. This CDR3 comprises 14 residues. The germline gives CDR1 SGHVS, CDR2 FQNEAQ. CDR3 in amino acids: CASSPEGGLYGYTF. In nucleotides, the CDR3 is TGTGCCAGCAGCCCCGAAGGGGGGCTCTATGGCTACACCTTC.

This clonotype was counted a single time. The chain couples TRBV7-2 to TRBJ1-3, with TRBD1 matching 8 bases. Germline CDR1 is SGHTA and CDR2 is FQGNSA. This CDR3 comprises 15 residues. V was clipped by 5 bases and J by 4 bases; unmatched bases: 7. CDR3 region: CASSQWTGSGNTIYF. Here the CDR3 DNA reads TGTGCCAGCAGCCAGTGGACAGGGTCAGGAAACACCATATATTTT.

This clonotype has a count of ten or more. V and J are TRBV7-8 and TRBJ1-2; 11 bases map to TRBD1. CDR3 length: 13 residues. The germline V gene encodes CDR1 SGHVS and CDR2 FQNEAQ. The ends lost 5 bases at V and 8 bases at J; junction bases unmatched: 4. CDR3 DNA sequence: TGTGCCAGCAGCACGGACAGGGGGCACGGCTACACCTTC. As protein: CASSTDRGHGYTF.

This clonotype was detected a few times. This chain joins TRBV24-1 and TRBJ2-5, with a tentative D call TRBD1 (5 bases). The germline V gene has CDR1 KGHDR and CDR2 SFDVKD. Trimming removed 6 bases from V and 5 bases from J, with 12 bases in between. The CDR3 is 13 amino acids. CDR3 in amino acids: CATSLGAGETQYF. The CDR3 DNA reads TGTGCCACCAGTCTAGGGGCTGGGGAGACCCAGTACTTC.

This clonotype was counted a few times. V usage is TRBV14 and J usage is TRBJ1-4, with 7 bases identical to TRBD1. CDR1 and CDR2 (germline): SGHDN, FVKESK. V shed 4 bases and J 8 bases; nucleotides not matched to a gene: 7. The CDR3 extends over 14 amino acids. CDR3: CASSRRGLREKLFF. The CDR3 DNA reads as TGTGCCAGCAGCCGCAGGGGGTTGAGGGAAAAACTGTTTTTT.

The chain uses TRBV5-4 and TRBJ2-1, with TRBD1 identical over 7 bases. V shed 4 bases, J shed 7 bases, and the junction held 5 bases outside the gene matches. CDR3 length equals 13 residues. Germline values: CDR1 SGHNT, CDR2 YYREEE (reference sequence). The chain's CDR3 is CASSPNRGNEQFF. The DNA of the CDR3 is TGTGCCAGCAGCCCAAACAGGGGTAATGAGCAGTTCTTC.

This clonotype was found many times. The V gene is TRBV12-3 or TRBV12-4, the J gene TRBJ1-2, with a weak D call TRBD1 (5 bases). V was pared by 6 bases and J by 7 bases, with 21 bases between. This CDR3 comprises 15 residues. CDR3 residues: CASSPGTALRRGYTF. In nucleotides, the CDR3 is TGTGCCAGCAGCCCCGGGACTGCCCTTCGACGTGGCTACACCTTC.

This sequence joins TRBV20-1 and TRBJ2-4; unclear D gene. The CDR3 spans 13 residues. V was cut by 3 bases and J by 7 bases, with 13 bases left in between. Germline CDR1 reads DFQATT; CDR2 reads SNEGSKA (reference sequence). For the CDR3, the DNA is TGCAGTGCTAGCGAGAGGCAGACGAACATTCAGTACTTC. It is translated as CSASERQTNIQYF.

This clonotype has a handful of counts. This rearrangement joins TRBV5-1 to TRBJ1-3, with TRBD1 identical over 7 bases. CDR3 length: 17 residues. Germline CDR1 SGHRS, CDR2 YFSETQ. Germline trimming cut 0 bases from V and 0 bases from J; bases unmatched to any gene: 6. The CDR3 sequence: CASSLEYRGSSGNTIYF. The CDR3 DNA is TGCGCCAGCAGCTTGGAGTACAGGGGATCCTCTGGAAACACCATATATTTT.

This chain links TRBV27 with TRBJ2-7; D not certain. Trimming took 2 bases from V and 6 from J, leaving 14 bases between them. The CDR3 loop spans 14 amino acids. Per germline, CDR1 MNHEY and CDR2 SMNVEV (reference sequence). CDR3 residues: CASSLGSKGPEQYF. The CDR3 DNA is TGTGCCAGCAGTTTAGGTAGCAAGGGCCCCGAGCAGTACTTC.

A few counts support this clonotype. The V and J genes are TRBV27 and TRBJ1-2, with 7 bases fitting TRBD1. Germline trimming cut 4 bases from V and 7 bases from J; bases unmatched to any gene: 9. This CDR3 is 14 amino acids long. Germline CDR1 and CDR2: MNHEY and SMNVEV (reference sequence). The CDR3 region is CASSSLQGTAGYTF. The CDR3 DNA follows: TGTGCCAGCAGTTCATTACAGGGGACGGCTGGCTACACCTTC.

The chain has TRBV29-1 and TRBJ1-1; D is unclear. Germline V gene lookup returns CDR1 SQVTM and CDR2 ANQGSEA. V lost 5 bases and J 5 bases, leaving 12 bases between the germline ends. The CDR3 consists of 12 residues. The CDR3 protein is CSVRGWVTEAFF. The DNA of the CDR3 is TGCAGCGTTCGCGGGTGGGTTACTGAAGCTTTCTTT.

Ten or more counts support this clonotype. The CDR3 DNA follows: TGTGCCAGCACCCGGACAGGGAATGAAAAACTGTTTTTT. Its protein product is CASTRTGNEKLFF. The chain employs TRBV12-3 or TRBV12-4 and TRBJ1-4, with TRBD1 matching 8 bases. The CDR3 contains 13 residues. With 7 bases clipped from V and 5 bases from J, the junction kept 3 bases outside the gene matches.

This clonotype was seen only a few times. The chain uses TRBV6-1 and TRBJ2-3; D gene uncertain. Germline lookup yields CDR1 MNHNS and CDR2 SASEGT. The CDR3 is 12 amino acids. Trimming removed 6 bases from V and 2 bases from J, with 6 bases in between. CDR3 sequence (DNA): TGTGCCAGCAGGGATAACACAGATACGCAGTATTTT. It yields the protein CASRDNTDTQYF.

This clonotype was seen ten or more times. The rearrangement links TRBV9 to TRBJ2-7; D is perhaps TRBD1 (5 bases). Per germline, CDR1 SGDLS and CDR2 YYNGEE. Trimming removed 0 bases at V and 1 base at J, with 8 bases between. This CDR3 is 14 amino acids long. The CDR3 region is CASSVGHRSYEQYF. CDR3 nucleotides: TGTGCCAGCAGCGTAGGTCACAGGTCCTACGAGCAGTACTTC.

The rearrangement links TRBV12-3 or TRBV12-4 to TRBJ1-5; D uncertain. This CDR3 is 15 amino acids long. The germline V and J ends were trimmed by 3 bases and 2 bases, with 11 bases remaining between them. The CDR3 DNA reads TGTGCCAGCAGTTTTGCGGGGTTTGGCAATCAGCCCCAGCATTTT. This translates into CASSFAGFGNQPQHF.

There are a few counts of this clonotype. The gene calls are TRBV6-2 or TRBV6-3 and TRBJ2-5; maybe TRBD1 (5 bases). Per the germline V gene, CDR1 is MNHEY and CDR2 is SVGEGT. The CDR3 runs to 14 residues. Trimming removed 6 bases from V and 5 bases from J, with 16 bases in between. The CDR3 is CASRARQIGETQYF. CDR3 in DNA: TGTGCCAGCAGGGCAAGACAGATAGGCGAGACCCAGTACTTC.

This chain uses TRBV24-1 with TRBJ2-5, with TRBD1 matching over 8 bases. V lost 7 bases to trimming and J lost 5 bases; unmatched junction nucleotides: 5. CDR1 is KGHDR and CDR2 is SFDVKD in the germline V gene. This CDR3 is 13 amino acids long. The CDR3 loop is CATRGTGPETQYF. In DNA, the CDR3 is TGTGCCACCAGGGGGACAGGACCGGAGACCCAGTACTTC.

The chain is built from TRBV7-3 and TRBJ1-1; 7 nucleotides agree with TRBD1. The CDR3 is 16 amino acids. Trimming took 5 bases from V and 1 from J; bases not matched to a gene: 10. Germline values: CDR1 SGHTA, CDR2 FQGTGA. CDR3 nucleotides: TGTGCCAGCAGCATCCGAGCGGGACAGAGGAACACTGAAGCTTTCTTT. Amino acids: CASSIRAGQRNTEAFF.

This clonotype was found a few times. The chain carries TRBV7-9 and TRBJ1-6; TRBD1 aligns across 9 bases. J was trimmed by 5 bases and V by 5 bases; bases with no gene match: 1. Germline CDR1 is SEHNR and CDR2 is FQNEAQ (reference sequence). CDR3 length: 14 amino acids. The CDR3 nucleotides are TGTGCCAGCAGCCGACAGGGGGATAATTCACCCCTCCACTTT. It encodes CASSRQGDNSPLHF.

The V gene is TRBV20-1, the J gene TRBJ2-1; 8 bases are shared with TRBD2. This CDR3 is 14 amino acids long. Germline V gene data show CDR1 as DFQATT and CDR2 as SNEGSKA (reference sequence). J lost 9 bases, V lost 0 bases, and 7 bases had no gene match. The CDR3 region is CSARDGGGYVEQFF. The CDR3 DNA reads TGCAGTGCTAGAGATGGCGGGGGGTACGTTGAGCAGTTCTTC.

This clonotype was counted many times. V and J are TRBV3-1 and TRBJ1-1, with TRBD1 matching over 7 bases. CDR1 is LGHDT and CDR2 is YNNKEL in the germline V gene (reference sequence). V shed 1 base and J 2 bases; nucleotides not matched to a gene: 7. CDR3 length: 16 amino acids. The CDR3 DNA follows: TGTGCCAGCAGCCAAGCCAAGACAGGGTTTAACACTGAAGCTTTCTTT. Translating gives CASSQAKTGFNTEAFF.

There are many counts of this clonotype. The genes are TRBV6-2 or TRBV6-3 and TRBJ2-3, with 11 positions matching TRBD1. J gave up 6 bases and V 5 bases, and 7 bases lay outside the gene matches. The CDR3 contains 15 residues. CDR1 is MNHEY, CDR2 SVGEGT, per germline. CDR3 bases: TGTGCCAGCAGTAAGGACAGGGGGCGTTCGGATACGCAGTATTTT. Translated: CASSKDRGRSDTQYF.

This clonotype occurred many times. CDR3 residues: CASSEITGTRTDTQYF. The CDR3 DNA sequence: TGTGCCAGCAGTGAAATAACAGGGACGAGGACAGATACGCAGTATTTT. This chain links TRBV6-1 with TRBJ2-3; D perhaps matches TRBD1 (6 bases). The CDR3 contains 16 residues. Germline CDR1 MNHNS, CDR2 SASEGT. Trimming stripped 2 bases from V and 3 bases from J, with 15 bases between.

V usage is TRBV20-1 and J usage is TRBJ2-1, with D uncertain. This CDR3 contains 11 residues. Germline values: CDR1 DFQATT, CDR2 SNEGSKA (reference sequence). V shed 7 bases and J shed 7 bases, with 11 bases lying between them. For the CDR3, the DNA is TGCAGTGTACTGGGGTATAATGAGCAGTTCTTC. This translates into CSVLGYNEQFF.

The table lists this clonotype with many counts. The chain has TRBV20-1 and TRBJ1-5, with 7 bases aligning to TRBD1. The CDR3 extends over 16 amino acids. Germline V gives CDR1 DFQATT, CDR2 SNEGSKA (reference sequence). V was clipped by 4 bases and J by 0 bases; unmatched bases: 9. The CDR3 sequence is CSANAGGHYSNQPQHF. DNA for the CDR3: TGCAGTGCTAACGCAGGGGGTCATTATAGCAATCAGCCCCAGCATTTT.

The rearrangement uses TRBV9 and TRBJ2-5, with TRBD2 matching over 9 bases. The junction had 6 bases not matched to a gene; V was cut back by 1 base and J by 2 bases. Germline CDR1 reads SGDLS; CDR2 reads YYNGEE. The CDR3 is 16 amino acids. The CDR3 is CASSVRGSGGQETQYF. CDR3 nucleotides: TGTGCCAGCAGCGTAAGGGGTAGCGGGGGACAAGAGACCCAGTACTTC. The whole variable domain, filled in from reference TRBV9 and TRBJ2-5, reads DSGVTQTPKHLITATGQRVTLRCSPRSGDLSVYWYQQSLDQGLQFLIQYYNGEERAKGNILERFSAQQFPDLHSELNLSSLELGDSALYFCASSVRGSGGQETQYFGPGTRLLVL.

This clonotype showed up many times. The rearrangement links TRBV20-1 to TRBJ2-3, with TRBD2 identical over 10 bases. The J segment lost 4 bases and the V segment lost 1 base, leaving 8 bases of the junction unmatched. The CDR3 runs 16 residues. Germline values: CDR1 DFQATT, CDR2 SNEGSKA (reference sequence). The CDR3 reads CSARAPSGGASDTQYF. Here the CDR3 DNA reads TGCAGTGCTAGAGCCCCAAGCGGGGGGGCGTCAGATACGCAGTATTTT.

This clonotype has just a few counts. The CDR3 here is CASSIQGSGSEQYF. For the CDR3, the DNA is TGTGCCAGTAGTATTCAGGGCAGTGGTTCCGAGCAGTACTTC. The chain employs TRBV19 and TRBJ2-7, with D perhaps TRBD1 (5 bases). There are 14 residues in the CDR3. Trimming stripped 3 bases from V and 6 bases from J, with 15 bases between. The germline gives CDR1 LNHDA, CDR2 SQIVND (reference sequence).